This T cell receptor (beta chain) comes out of a study of T cell responses to AZD1222 COVID-19 vaccine. The study's findings and limits: Recipients of AZD1222 seropositive at baseline numbered only six or seven. All repertoire sampling was performed exclusively after the peak T cell response. White British donors predominated, females outnumbered males, and clonal diversity was possibly underestimated. CD4 TCRs associated with vaccination spanned spike, dominating at 160-218 and 743-854.

The CDR3 is 15 residues long. CDR1 and CDR2 (germline): LGHNA, YNFKEQ. Trimming shortened V by 0 bases and J by 3 bases, and 11 bases separated the two germline ends. Turning to this clone: Its cognate antigen is unknown.

Some clones are missing from TCRdb's copy, which holds only in-frame ones; the method was immunoSEQ multiplex PCR. This table has 150,000 or so clones, roughly nine tenths appearing once. This receptor was obtained from an adult who had recovered from COVID-19. The rearrangement joins TRBV4-2 to TRBJ1-1, with D perhaps matching TRBD1 (6 bases). This material consisted of peripheral blood, taken after recovery from COVID-19. This CDR3 is CASSQDPDRYTEAFF. As DNA, the CDR3 is TGTGCCAGCAGCCAAGACCCTGACAGGTACACTGAAGCTTTCTTT.